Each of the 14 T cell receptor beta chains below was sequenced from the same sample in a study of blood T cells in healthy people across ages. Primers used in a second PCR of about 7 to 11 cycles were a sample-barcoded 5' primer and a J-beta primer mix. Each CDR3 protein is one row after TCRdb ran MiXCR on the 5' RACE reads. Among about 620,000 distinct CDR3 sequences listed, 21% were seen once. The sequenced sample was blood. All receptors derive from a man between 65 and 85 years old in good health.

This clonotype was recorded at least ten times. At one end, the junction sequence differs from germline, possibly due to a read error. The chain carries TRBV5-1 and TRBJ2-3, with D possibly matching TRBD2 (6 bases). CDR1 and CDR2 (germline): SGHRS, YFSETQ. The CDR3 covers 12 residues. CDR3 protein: CASSSGTDTQYF. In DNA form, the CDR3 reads TGTGCCAGCAGTAGCGGTACAGATACGCAGTATTTT.

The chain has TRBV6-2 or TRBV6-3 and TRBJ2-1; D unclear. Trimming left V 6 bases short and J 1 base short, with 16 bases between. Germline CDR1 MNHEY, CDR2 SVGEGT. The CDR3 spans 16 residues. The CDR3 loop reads CASRGNGVKSYNEQFF. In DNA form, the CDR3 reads TGTGCCAGCAGGGGTAATGGGGTCAAATCCTACAATGAGCAGTTCTTC.

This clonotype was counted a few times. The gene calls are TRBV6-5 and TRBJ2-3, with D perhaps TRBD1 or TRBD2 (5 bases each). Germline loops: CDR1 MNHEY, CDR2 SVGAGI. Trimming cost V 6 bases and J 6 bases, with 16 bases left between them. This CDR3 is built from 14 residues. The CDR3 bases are TGTGCCAGCAGAACCCCTGGGGGTGTGGATACGCAGTATTTT. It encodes CASRTPGGVDTQYF.

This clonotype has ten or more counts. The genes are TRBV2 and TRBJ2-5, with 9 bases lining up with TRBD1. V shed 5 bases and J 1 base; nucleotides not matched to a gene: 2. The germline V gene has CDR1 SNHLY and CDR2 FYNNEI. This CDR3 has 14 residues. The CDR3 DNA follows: TGTGCCAGCAGTAAGACAGGGGGCCAAGAGACCCAGTACTTC. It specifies CASSKTGGQETQYF. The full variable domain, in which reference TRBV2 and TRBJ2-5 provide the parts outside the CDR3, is EPEVTQTPSHQVTQMGQEVILRCVPISNHLYFYWYRQILGQKVEFLVSFYNNEISEKSEIFDDQFSVERPDGSNFTLKIRSTKLEDSAMYFCASSKTGGQETQYFGPGTRLLVL.

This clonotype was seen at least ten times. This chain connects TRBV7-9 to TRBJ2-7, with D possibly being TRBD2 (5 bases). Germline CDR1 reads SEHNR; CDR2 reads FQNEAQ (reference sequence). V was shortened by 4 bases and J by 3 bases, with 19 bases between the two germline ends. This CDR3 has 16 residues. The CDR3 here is CASSSSPSGSIYEQYF. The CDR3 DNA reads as TGTGCCAGCAGCTCGTCCCCGAGCGGATCGATCTACGAGCAGTACTTC.

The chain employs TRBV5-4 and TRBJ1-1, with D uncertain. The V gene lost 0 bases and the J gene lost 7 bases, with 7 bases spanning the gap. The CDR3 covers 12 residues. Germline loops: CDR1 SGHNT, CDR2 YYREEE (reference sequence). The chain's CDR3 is CASSLAEGEAFF. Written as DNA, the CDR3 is TGTGCCAGCAGCTTGGCTGAGGGTGAAGCTTTCTTT.

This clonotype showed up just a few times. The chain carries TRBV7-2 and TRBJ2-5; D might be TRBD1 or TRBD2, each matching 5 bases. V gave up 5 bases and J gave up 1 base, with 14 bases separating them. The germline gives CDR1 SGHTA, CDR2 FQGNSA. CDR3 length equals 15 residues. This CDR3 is CASSPRPGAQETQYF. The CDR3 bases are TGTGCCAGCAGCCCTCGCCCCGGGGCCCAAGAGACCCAGTACTTC.

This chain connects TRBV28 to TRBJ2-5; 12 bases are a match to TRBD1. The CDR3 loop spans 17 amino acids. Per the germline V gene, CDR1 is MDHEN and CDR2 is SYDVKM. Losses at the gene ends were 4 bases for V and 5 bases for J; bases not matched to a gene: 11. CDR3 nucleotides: TGTGCCAGCAGTTATCCCTTCCGGGACAGGGGGCTGGAGACCCAGTACTTC. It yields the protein CASSYPFRDRGLETQYF. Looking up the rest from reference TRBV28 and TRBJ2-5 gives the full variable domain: DVKVTQSSRYLVKRTGEKVFLECVQDMDHENMFWYRQDPGLGLRLIYFSYDVKMKEKGDIPEGYSVSREKKERFSLILESASTNQTSMYLCASSYPFRDRGLETQYFGPGTRLLVL.

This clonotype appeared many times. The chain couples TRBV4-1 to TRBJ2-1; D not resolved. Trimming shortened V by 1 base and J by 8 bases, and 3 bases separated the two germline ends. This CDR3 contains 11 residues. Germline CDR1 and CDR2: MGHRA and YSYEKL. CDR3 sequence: CASSQAYEQFF. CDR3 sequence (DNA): TGCGCCAGCAGCCAAGCCTATGAGCAGTTCTTC.

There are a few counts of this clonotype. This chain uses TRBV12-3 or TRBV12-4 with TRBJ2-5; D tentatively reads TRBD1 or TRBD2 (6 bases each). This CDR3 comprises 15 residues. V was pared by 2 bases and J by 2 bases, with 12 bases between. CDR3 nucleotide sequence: TGTGCCAGCAGTTTACGGAGGGGGATACAAGAGACCCAGTACTTC. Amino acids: CASSLRRGIQETQYF.

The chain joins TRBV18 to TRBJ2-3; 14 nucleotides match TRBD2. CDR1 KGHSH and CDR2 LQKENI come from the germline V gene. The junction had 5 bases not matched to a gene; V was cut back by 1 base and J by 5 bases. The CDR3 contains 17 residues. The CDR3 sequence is CASSPLGTSGRGDTQYF. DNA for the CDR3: TGTGCCAGCTCACCACTAGGGACTAGCGGGAGAGGAGATACGCAGTATTTT.

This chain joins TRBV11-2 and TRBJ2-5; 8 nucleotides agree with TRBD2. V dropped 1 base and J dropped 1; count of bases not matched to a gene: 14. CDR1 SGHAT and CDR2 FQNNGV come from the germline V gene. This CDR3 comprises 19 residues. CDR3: CASSLVIISGNPLQETQYF. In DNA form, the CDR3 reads TGTGCCAGCAGCTTAGTAATTATTAGCGGGAACCCCCTCCAAGAGACCCAGTACTTC.

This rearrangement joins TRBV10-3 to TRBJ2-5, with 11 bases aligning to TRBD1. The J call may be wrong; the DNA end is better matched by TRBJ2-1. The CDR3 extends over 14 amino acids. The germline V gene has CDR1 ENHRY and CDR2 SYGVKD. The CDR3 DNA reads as TGTGCCAGCAGGGACAGGGGGTCCTACAATGAGCAGTTCTTC. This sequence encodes CASRDRGSYNEQFF.

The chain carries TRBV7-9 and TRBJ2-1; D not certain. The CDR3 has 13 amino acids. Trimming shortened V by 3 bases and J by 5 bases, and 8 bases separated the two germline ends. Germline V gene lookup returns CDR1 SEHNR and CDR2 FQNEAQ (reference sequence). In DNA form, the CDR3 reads TGTGCCAGCAGCTTCCGTAGGGACAATGAGCAGTTCTTC. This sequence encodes CASSFRRDNEQFF.